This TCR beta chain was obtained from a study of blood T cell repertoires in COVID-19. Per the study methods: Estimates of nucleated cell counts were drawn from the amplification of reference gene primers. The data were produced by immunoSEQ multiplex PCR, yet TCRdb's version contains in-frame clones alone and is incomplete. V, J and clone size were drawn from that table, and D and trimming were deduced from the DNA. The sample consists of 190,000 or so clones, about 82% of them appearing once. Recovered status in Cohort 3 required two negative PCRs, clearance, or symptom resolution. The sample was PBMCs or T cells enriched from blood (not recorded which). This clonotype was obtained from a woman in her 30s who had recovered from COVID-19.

This CDR3 is CASSLSPGAGRYEQYF. CDR3 nucleotides: TGTGCCAGCAGTTTATCCCCAGGGGCAGGCCGCTACGAGCAGTACTTC. V gene TRBV28 combines with J gene TRBJ2-7; weak D call: TRBD1 (6 bases). This CDR3 is 16 amino acids long. Trimming pared 1 base from V and 3 bases from J, leaving 16 bases between. Germline CDR1 and CDR2: MDHEN and SYDVKM. The whole variable domain, filled in from reference TRBV28 and TRBJ2-7, reads DVKVTQSSRYLVKRTGEKVFLECVQDMDHENMFWYRQDPGLGLRLIYFSYDVKMKEKGDIPEGYSVSREKKERFSLILESASTNQTSMYLCASSLSPGAGRYEQYFGPGTRLTVT.